This TCR beta chain was identified in a study of monozygotic twins with inflammatory bowel disease. Reprocessing the 5' RACE reads, TCRdb reports a single entry for every CDR3 protein and omits DNA. The sample has approximately 400,000 distinct CDR3 sequences. Notes on this clonotype: The target antigen is unknown.

The CDR3 spans 14 residues. The germline CDR1 and CDR2 sequences are DFQATT and SNEGSKA (reference sequence). Study-wide results and limits: Support for a single strong signal or clonotype associated with IBD was absent.

This TCR derives from a human donor with ulcerative colitis or Crohn's disease, or a healthy co-twin of an affected twin (not recorded which). The sequenced material came from blood. This chain uses TRBV20-1 with TRBJ2-5; TCRdb lists TRBD1, though no DNA is available to test this call. CDR3 residues: CSAGWDRDGETQYF.